One and the same sample provided the 5 T cell receptor beta chains below, sequenced in a study of cytomegalovirus exposure and HLA in healthy donors. A multiplex PCR was run with 60 Vbeta primers and 13 Jbeta primers. Profiling relied on immunoSEQ multiplex PCR, and the TCRdb table lists in-frame clones only, not all of them. The data contain around 90,000 clones, over 55% of them singletons. Input material: PBMCs. The receptors were sampled from a woman aged 45-60 years in good health and CMV-seropositive.

This clone is a singleton in its sample. The CDR3 sequence is CASSWTSGGGSYEQYF. The CDR3 coding sequence is TGTGCCAGCAGTTGGACTAGCGGGGGGGGAAGCTACGAGCAGTACTTC. The chain employs TRBV27 and TRBJ2-7, with 15 bases that match TRBD2. The junction had 4 bases not matched to a gene; V was cut back by 4 bases and J by 3 bases. CDR1 and CDR2 from the germline V gene are MNHEY and SMNVEV (reference sequence). CDR3 length equals 16 residues.

The chain recombines TRBV6-1 with TRBJ1-5, with 8 bases that match TRBD1. Trimming took 0 bases from V and 4 from J; bases not matched to a gene: 8. Germline V lookup: CDR1 MNHNS, CDR2 SASEGT. The CDR3 has 17 amino acids. This CDR3 is CASSEASQGAPNQPQHF. In DNA form, the CDR3 reads TGTGCCAGCAGTGAAGCCAGCCAGGGGGCTCCGAATCAGCCCCAGCATTTT.

The J gene is TRBJ2-1, the V gene TRBV19; 7 bases fit TRBD2. Germline V lookup: CDR1 LNHDA, CDR2 SQIVND (reference sequence). The CDR3 is 15 residues long. V gave up 6 bases and J gave up 3 bases; unmatched junction bases: 8. CDR3 residues: CASSTAPSGYNEQFF. The DNA for the CDR3 is TGTGCCAGTAGCACCGCCCCTAGCGGCTACAATGAGCAGTTCTTC.

This clone was picked up one time. The chain carries TRBV5-4 and TRBJ2-5, with TRBD2 identical over 7 bases. Losses at the gene ends were 4 bases for V and 4 bases for J; bases not matched to a gene: 10. This CDR3 contains 15 residues. Germline V lookup: CDR1 SGHNT, CDR2 YYREEE (reference sequence). As DNA, the CDR3 is TGTGCCAGCAGCACCAGTATAGGGGAGGGAGAGACCCAGTACTTC. Its translation is CASSTSIGEGETQYF.

The chain employs TRBV6-6 and TRBJ1-5; D remains ambiguous. The CDR3 runs to 14 residues. Germline V CDR1 and CDR2: MNHNY, SVGAGI (reference sequence). V dropped 5 bases and J dropped 3 bases, with 11 bases sitting between them. The CDR3 DNA reads TGTGCCAGCAGTGACACCGGCTTCAATCAGCCCCAGCATTTT. It is translated as CASSDTGFNQPQHF.